This T cell receptor beta chain was documented in a study of CD8+ T cells in alopecia areata. In the study overall: The study gave tofacitinib for 6 to 18 months, then 6 months off drug.

The sequencing template was cDNA reverse transcribed from extracted RNA. Clones were read by immunoSEQ multiplex PCR, and TCRdb kept only the in-frame ones, dropping some. The table has around 150,000 clones, around 59% seen once; the top ten hold 11% to 15%. Regarding the study as a whole: A single nonresponder leaves the baseline CD8+ expansion link to response uncertain.

Treatment defined: oral pan-JAK inhibitor, 5-10 mg twice daily. Peripheral blood and lesional scalp punch biopsies came from alopecia areata patients. J was trimmed by 6 bases and V by 5 bases; bases with no gene match: 6. CDR3 length: 14 residues. Germline CDR1 PRHDT, CDR2 FYEKMQ (reference sequence). In regard to this clone: Its antigen is undetermined.

The chain carries TRBV13 and TRBJ2-2; 7 bases align to TRBD1. The TCR was taken from a human donor with alopecia areata. The material was CD4+ T cells sorted from blood, obtained at week 24, from a patient treated with tofacitinib. The CDR3 loop is CASSPRTGPGELFF. The CDR3 DNA sequence: TGTGCCAGCAGCCCAAGGACAGGACCCGGGGAGCTGTTTTTT. The full variable domain, completed using reference TRBV13 and TRBJ2-2, is AAGVIQSPRHLIKEKRETATLKCYPIPRHDTVYWYQQGPGQDPQFLISFYEKMQSDKGSIPDRFSAQQFSDYHSELNMSSLELGDSALYFCASSPRTGPGELFFGEGSRLTVL.